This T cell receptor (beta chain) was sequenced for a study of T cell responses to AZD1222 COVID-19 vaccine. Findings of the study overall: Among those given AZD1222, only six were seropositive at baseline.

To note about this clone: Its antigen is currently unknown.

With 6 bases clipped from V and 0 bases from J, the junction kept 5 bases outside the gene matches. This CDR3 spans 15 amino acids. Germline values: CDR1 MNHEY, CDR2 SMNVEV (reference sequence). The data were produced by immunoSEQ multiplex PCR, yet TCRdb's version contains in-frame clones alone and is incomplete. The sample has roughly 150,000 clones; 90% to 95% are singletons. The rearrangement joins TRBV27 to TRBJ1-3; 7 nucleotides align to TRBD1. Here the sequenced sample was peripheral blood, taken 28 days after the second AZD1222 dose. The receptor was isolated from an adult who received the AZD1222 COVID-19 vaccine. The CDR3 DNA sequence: TGTGCCAGCAGGAAGACAGGGAACTCTGGAAACACCATATATTTT. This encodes CASRKTGNSGNTIYF.